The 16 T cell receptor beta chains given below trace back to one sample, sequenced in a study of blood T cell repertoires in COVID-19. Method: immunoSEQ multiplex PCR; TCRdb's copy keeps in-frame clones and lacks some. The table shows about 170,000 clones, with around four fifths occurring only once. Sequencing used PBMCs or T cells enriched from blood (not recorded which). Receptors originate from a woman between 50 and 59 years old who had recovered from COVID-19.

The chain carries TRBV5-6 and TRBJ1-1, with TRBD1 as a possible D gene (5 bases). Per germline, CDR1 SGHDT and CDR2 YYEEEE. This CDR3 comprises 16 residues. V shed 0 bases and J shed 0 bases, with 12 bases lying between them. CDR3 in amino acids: CASSLVDRRMNTEAFF. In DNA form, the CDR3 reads TGTGCCAGCAGCTTGGTTGACAGAAGAATGAACACTGAAGCTTTCTTT.

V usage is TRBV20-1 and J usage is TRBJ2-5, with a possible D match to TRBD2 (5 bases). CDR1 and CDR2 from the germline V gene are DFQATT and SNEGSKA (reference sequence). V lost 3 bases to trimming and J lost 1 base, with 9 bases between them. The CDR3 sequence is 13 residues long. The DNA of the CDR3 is TGCAGTGCTAGTGATAGCGCCCAAGAGACCCAGTACTTC. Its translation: CSASDSAQETQYF.

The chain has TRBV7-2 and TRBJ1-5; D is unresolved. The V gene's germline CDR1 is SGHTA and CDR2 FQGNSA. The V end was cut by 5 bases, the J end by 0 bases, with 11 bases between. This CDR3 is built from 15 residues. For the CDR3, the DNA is TGTGCCAGCAGCGTTAGTTATTCTAGCAATCAGCCCCAGCATTTT. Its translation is CASSVSYSSNQPQHF.

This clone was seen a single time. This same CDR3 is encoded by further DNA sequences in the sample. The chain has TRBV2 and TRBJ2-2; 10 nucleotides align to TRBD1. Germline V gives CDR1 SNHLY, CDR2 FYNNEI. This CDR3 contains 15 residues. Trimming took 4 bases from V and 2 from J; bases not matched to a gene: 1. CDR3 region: CASSGQGANTGELFF. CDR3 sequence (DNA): TGTGCCAGCAGTGGACAGGGGGCCAACACCGGGGAGCTGTTTTTT.

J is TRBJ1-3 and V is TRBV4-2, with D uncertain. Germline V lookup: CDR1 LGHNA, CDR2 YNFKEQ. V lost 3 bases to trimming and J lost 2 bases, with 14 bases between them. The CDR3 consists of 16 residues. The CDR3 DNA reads TGTGCCAGCAGCCAGGCAGCGCTTTTTGCTGGAAACACCATATATTTT. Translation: CASSQAALFAGNTIYF.

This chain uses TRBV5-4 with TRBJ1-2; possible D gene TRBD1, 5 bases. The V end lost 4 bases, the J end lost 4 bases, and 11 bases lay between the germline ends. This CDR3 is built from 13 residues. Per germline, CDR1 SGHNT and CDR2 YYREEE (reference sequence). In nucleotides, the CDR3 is TGTGCCAGCAGCCCCTTGGGGGGCTATGGCTACACCTTC. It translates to CASSPLGGYGYTF.

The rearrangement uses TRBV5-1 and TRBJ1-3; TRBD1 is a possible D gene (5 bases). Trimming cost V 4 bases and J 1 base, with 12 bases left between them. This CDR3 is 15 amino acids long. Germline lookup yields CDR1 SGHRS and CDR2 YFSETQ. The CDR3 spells CASSPRGTSGNTIYF. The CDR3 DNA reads TGCGCCAGCAGCCCCCGCGGGACGTCTGGAAACACCATATATTTT. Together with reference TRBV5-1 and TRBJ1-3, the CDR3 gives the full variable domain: KAGVTQTPRYLIKTRGQQVTLSCSPISGHRSVSWYQQTPGQGLQFLFEYFSETQRNKGNFPGRFSGRQFSNSRSEMNVSTLELGDSALYLCASSPRGTSGNTIYFGEGSWLTVV.

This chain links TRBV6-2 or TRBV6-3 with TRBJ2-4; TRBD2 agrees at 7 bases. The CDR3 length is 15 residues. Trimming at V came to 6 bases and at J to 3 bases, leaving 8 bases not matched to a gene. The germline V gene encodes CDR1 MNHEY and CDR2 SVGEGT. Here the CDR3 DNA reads TGTGCCAGCAGCCACGGGGCGGGAGTCAAAAACATTCAGTACTTC. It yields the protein CASSHGAGVKNIQYF.

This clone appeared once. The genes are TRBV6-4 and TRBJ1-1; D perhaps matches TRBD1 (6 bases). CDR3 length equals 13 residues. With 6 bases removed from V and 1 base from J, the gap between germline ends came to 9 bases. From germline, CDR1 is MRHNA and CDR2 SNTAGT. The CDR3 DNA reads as TGTGCCAGCAGGATGACAGGGAACACTGAAGCTTTCTTT. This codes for CASRMTGNTEAFF.

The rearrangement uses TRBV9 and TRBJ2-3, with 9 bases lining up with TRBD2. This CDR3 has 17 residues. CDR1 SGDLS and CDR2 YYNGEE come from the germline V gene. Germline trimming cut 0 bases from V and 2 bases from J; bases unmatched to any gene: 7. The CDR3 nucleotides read TGTGCCAGCAGCGTAGGAGCGGCTAGCGGGGCCACAGATACGCAGTATTTT. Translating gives CASSVGAASGATDTQYF.

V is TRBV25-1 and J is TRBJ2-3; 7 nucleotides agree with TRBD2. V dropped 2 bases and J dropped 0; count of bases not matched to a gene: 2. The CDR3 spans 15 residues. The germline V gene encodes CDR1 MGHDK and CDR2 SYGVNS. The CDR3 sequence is CASSERGGSTDTQYF. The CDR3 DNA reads TGTGCCAGCAGTGAACGGGGAGGGAGCACAGATACGCAGTATTTT. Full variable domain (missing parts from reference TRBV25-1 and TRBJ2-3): EADIYQTPRYLVIGTGKKITLECSQTMGHDKMYWYQQDPGMELHLIHYSYGVNSTEKGDLSSESTVSRIRTEHFPLTLESARPSHTSQYLCASSERGGSTDTQYFGPGTRLTVL.

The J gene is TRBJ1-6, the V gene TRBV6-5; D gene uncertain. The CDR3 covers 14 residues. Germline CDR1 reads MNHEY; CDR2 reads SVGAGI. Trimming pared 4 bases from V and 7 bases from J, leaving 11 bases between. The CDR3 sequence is CASSSGVQNSPLHF. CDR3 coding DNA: TGTGCCAGCAGTTCCGGGGTACAGAATTCACCCCTCCACTTT.

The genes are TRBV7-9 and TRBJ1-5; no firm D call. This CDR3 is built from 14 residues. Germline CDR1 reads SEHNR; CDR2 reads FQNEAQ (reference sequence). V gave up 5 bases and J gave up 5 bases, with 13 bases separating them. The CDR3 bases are TGTGCCAGCAGCCCCGCGGGAGAGGATCAGCCCCAGCATTTT. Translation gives CASSPAGEDQPQHF.

This chain's CDR3 is CASSPAGNDEKLFF. The CDR3 nucleotides read TGTGCCAGCAGCCCAGCAGGGAATGATGAAAAACTGTTTTTT. The chain is built from TRBV9 and TRBJ1-4; the D gene is possibly TRBD1 (5 bases). Looked up from germline, CDR1 is SGDLS and CDR2 is YYNGEE. CDR3 length: 14 residues. Trimming removed 4 bases at V and 6 bases at J, with 13 bases between.

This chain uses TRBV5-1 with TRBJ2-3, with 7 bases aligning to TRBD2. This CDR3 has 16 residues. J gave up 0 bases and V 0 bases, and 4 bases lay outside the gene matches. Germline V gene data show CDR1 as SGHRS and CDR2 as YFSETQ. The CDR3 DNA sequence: TGCGCCAGCAGCTTGGGCGGGAGCACTAGCACAGATACGCAGTATTTT. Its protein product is CASSLGGSTSTDTQYF.

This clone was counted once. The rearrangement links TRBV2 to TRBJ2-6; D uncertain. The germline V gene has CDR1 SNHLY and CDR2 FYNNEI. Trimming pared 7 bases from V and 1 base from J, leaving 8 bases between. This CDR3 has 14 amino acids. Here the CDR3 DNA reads TGTGCCAGCACCCCAGGATCTGGGGCCAACGTCCTGACTTTC. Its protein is CASTPGSGANVLTF.